The rows below give T cell receptor beta chains drawn from one sample of a study of blood T cell repertoires in COVID-19. Clones were sequenced by immunoSEQ multiplex PCR, and TCRdb holds only the in-frame ones, with some missing. This repertoire shows hundreds of thousands of clones, around nine tenths found once; its top ten account for approximately 8.8%. The specimen was PBMCs or T cells enriched from blood (not recorded which). Receptors were obtained from a woman in her thirties or forties who had recovered from COVID-19. The CDR3 runs from the conserved cysteine through the conserved F or W. Each record gives: D gene, V gene, J gene, clone size, CDR3 protein, CDR3 DNA. The D gene is left open where the match is weak. Size values are once, few and many counts, or a class for expanded clones, and some rows have none.

.	TRBV11-2	TRBJ2-1	.	CASSASAGRHNEQFF	TGTGCCAGCAGCGCCTCGGCAGGCCGACACAATGAGCAGTTCTTC
.	TRBV24-1	TRBJ2-3	.	CATSDLSGDTQYF	TGTGCCACCAGTGATTTGAGCGGAGATACGCAGTATTTT
TRBD2	TRBV9	TRBJ2-7	.	CASSVDLAGDEQYF	TGTGCCAGCAGCGTAGACCTAGCGGGAGACGAGCAGTACTTC
.	TRBV28	TRBJ1-6	.	CASSPPRRLNSPLHF	TGTGCCAGCAGTCCCCCGCGGCGGCTAAATTCACCCCTCCACTTT
.	TRBV7-2	TRBJ2-3	.	CASSSDLNTDTQYF	TGTGCCAGCAGCTCCGACTTAAACACAGATACGCAGTATTTT
.	TRBV6-5	TRBJ1-3	.	CASVVGAGNTIYF	TGTGCCAGCGTCGTAGGGGCTGGAAACACCATATATTTT
.	TRBV21-1	TRBJ2-5	.	CASSKEGGRETQYF	TGTGCCAGCAGCAAAGAGGGTGGGAGGGAGACCCAGTACTTC
.	TRBV28	TRBJ2-2	.	CASSLMIAGELFF	TGTGCCAGCAGTCTAATGATTGCCGGGGAGCTGTTTTTT
TRBD2	TRBV5-1	TRBJ2-4	.	CASSLTSGGPKNIQYF	TGCGCCAGCAGCTTGACTAGCGGGGGTCCCAAAAACATTCAGTACTTC
TRBD1	TRBV7-2	TRBJ2-5	few	CASSLGTGYRETQYF	TGTGCCAGCAGCTTAGGGACAGGGTACCGAGAGACCCAGTACTTC
.	TRBV28	TRBJ1-1	.	CASRSLNTEAFF	TGTGCCAGCAGATCATTGAACACTGAAGCTTTCTTT
.	TRBV24-1	TRBJ2-3	.	CATSATGGTQYF	TGTGCCACCAGTGCTACCGGCGGTACGCAGTATTTT
TRBD1	TRBV27	TRBJ1-5	.	CASSLRQGPQHF	TGTGCCAGCAGTTTAAGACAGGGGCCCCAGCATTTT
.	TRBV4-3	TRBJ1-5	.	CASSQDHSREQPQHF	TGCGCCAGCAGCCAAGATCACAGCAGAGAACAGCCCCAGCATTTT
.	TRBV12-3/TRBV12-4	TRBJ1-2	.	CASRLMGLFGYTF	TGTGCCAGCAGGCTTATGGGGCTATTCGGCTACACCTTC
.	TRBV6-5	TRBJ1-1	.	CASSSLTDNTEAFF	TGTGCCAGCAGTTCCTTGACAGACAACACTGAAGCTTTCTTT
TRBD1	TRBV24-1	TRBJ2-2	few	CATSGPGQGNTGELFF	TGTGCCACCAGTGGGCCAGGACAGGGAAACACCGGGGAGCTGTTTTTT
.	TRBV4-1	TRBJ2-7	.	CASSQEYGSADTTTSEQYF	TGCGCCAGCAGCCAAGAATACGGAAGTGCGGACACGACAACGAGCGAGCAGTACTTC
TRBD1	TRBV19	TRBJ2-7	.	CASSDLTGGTSYEQYF	TGTGCCAGTAGCGATTTGACAGGGGGTACCTCCTACGAGCAGTACTTC
TRBD2	TRBV5-4	TRBJ2-1	.	CASSPGTSGRAWGYNEQFF	TGTGCCAGCAGTCCGGGGACTAGCGGGAGGGCCTGGGGTTACAATGAGCAGTTCTTC
TRBD1	TRBV7-8	TRBJ1-5	.	CASSLARQGNQPQHF	TGTGCCAGCAGCTTAGCGCGACAGGGGAATCAGCCCCAGCATTTT
.	TRBV3-1/TRBV3-2	TRBJ2-1	.	CASSPKDSPSYNEQFF	TGTGCCAGCAGCCCAAAGGACAGCCCGTCCTACAATGAGCAGTTCTTC
TRBD1	TRBV7-2	TRBJ2-7	.	CASSLRLRDRAHEQYF	TGTGCCAGCAGCTTGAGGTTGAGGGACAGGGCCCACGAGCAGTACTTC
.	TRBV2	TRBJ2-2	.	CASRSVTGELFF	TGTGCCAGCAGATCAGTCACCGGGGAGCTGTTTTTT
.	TRBV15	TRBJ2-3	.	CATSREGGREGDTQYF	TGTGCCACCAGCAGAGAGGGGGGCAGGGAGGGCGATACGCAGTATTTT
TRBD1	TRBV5-1	TRBJ1-4	.	CASSLTGQGNEKLFF	TGCGCCAGCAGCTTGACCGGACAGGGGAATGAAAAACTGTTTTTT
TRBD2	TRBV9	TRBJ2-3	.	CASSATSGGPIDSTDTQYF	TGTGCCAGCAGCGCGACTAGCGGGGGGCCCATTGATAGCACAGATACGCAGTATTTT
.	TRBV24-1	TRBJ1-5	few	CATSDGGAQPQHF	TGTGCCACCAGTGATGGGGGGGCCCAGCCCCAGCATTTT
.	TRBV11-2	TRBJ2-5	.	CASSLFRLGQETQYF	TGTGCCAGCAGCTTATTTCGACTGGGCCAAGAGACCCAGTACTTC
TRBD1	TRBV29-1	TRBJ1-2	.	CSVRTTGDYGYTF	TGCAGCGTTCGGACGACAGGGGACTATGGCTACACCTTC
.	TRBV9	TRBJ2-1	.	CASSPNPRDYNEQFF	TGTGCCAGCAGCCCAAATCCCCGGGACTACAATGAGCAGTTCTTC
.	TRBV29-1	TRBJ2-1	few	CSVVPPQGRNEQFF	TGCAGCGTTGTTCCCCCCCAAGGCAGGAATGAGCAGTTCTTC
TRBD2	TRBV7-9	TRBJ2-1	.	CASSLGIAGDGINEQFF	TGTGCCAGCAGCTTGGGCATAGCGGGAGATGGTATAAATGAGCAGTTCTTC
.	TRBV4-1	TRBJ2-1	.	CASSQETSQSGEQFF	TGCGCCAGCAGCCAAGAAACCTCTCAGAGCGGTGAGCAGTTCTTC
.	TRBV5-1	TRBJ2-1	.	CASSLGGGTYNEQFF	TGCGCCAGCAGCTTGGGTGGGGGGACCTACAATGAGCAGTTCTTC
.	TRBV28	TRBJ1-5	.	CASSSGLNQPQHF	TGTGCCAGCAGTTCAGGGTTGAATCAGCCCCAGCATTTT
.	TRBV7-9	TRBJ1-1	.	CASSTQNTEAFF	TGTGCCAGCAGCACTCAGAACACTGAAGCTTTCTTT
.	TRBV5-4	TRBJ2-5	.	CASSLFPESETQYF	TGTGCCAGCAGCTTGTTCCCGGAGTCGGAGACCCAGTACTTC
.	TRBV7-9	TRBJ2-1	few	CALKGGNEQFF	TGTGCCCTGAAAGGGGGCAATGAGCAGTTCTTC
.	TRBV7-2	TRBJ2-3	.	CASSLVDLSTDTQYF	TGTGCCAGCAGCTTAGTGGACTTGAGCACAGATACGCAGTATTTT
.	TRBV27	TRBJ2-2	.	CASSSPYGELFF	TGTGCCAGCAGTTCCCCCTACGGGGAGCTGTTTTTT
TRBD1	TRBV27	TRBJ1-6	.	CASSFTTGLINSPLHF	TGTGCCAGCAGTTTCACGACAGGGCTTATTAATTCACCCCTCCACTTT
TRBD1	TRBV7-2	TRBJ2-7	.	CASSQGTGPMEQYF	TGTGCCAGCAGCCAAGGGACAGGGCCGATGGAGCAGTACTTC
TRBD2	TRBV5-8	TRBJ2-5	.	CASSLGGWGGETQYF	TGTGCCAGCAGCTTGGGCGGCTGGGGGGGAGAGACCCAGTACTTC
.	TRBV7-3	TRBJ1-1	.	CASSAQGSGGAMLEAFF	TGTGCCAGCAGCGCTCAGGGTTCGGGCGGTGCCATGCTCGAAGCTTTCTTT
.	TRBV28	TRBJ1-6	.	CASSAGNSPLHF	TGTGCCAGCAGTGCAGGAAATTCACCCCTCCACTTT
TRBD2	TRBV19	TRBJ2-1	once	CASSMAGGPYNEQFF	TGTGCCAGTAGTATGGCGGGGGGCCCCTACAATGAGCAGTTCTTC
TRBD1	TRBV28	TRBJ1-4	once	CASSLFGTGYNEKLFF	TGTGCCAGCAGTTTATTCGGGACAGGGTATAATGAAAAACTGTTTTTT
TRBD2	TRBV9	TRBJ2-3	.	CASSVWGGEGDTQYF	TGTGCCAGCAGCGTATGGGGCGGGGAGGGAGATACGCAGTATTTT
.	TRBV7-2	TRBJ2-1	.	CASSSARTSYNEQFF	TGTGCCAGCAGCTCTGCCCGTACTTCCTACAATGAGCAGTTCTTC
.	TRBV19	TRBJ1-5	.	CATAQSNQPQHF	TGTGCCACAGCACAGAGCAATCAGCCCCAGCATTTT
.	TRBV3-1/TRBV3-2	TRBJ1-1	.	CASSQDKRQRSTGEAFF	TGTGCCAGCAGCCAAGATAAAAGGCAGAGAAGTACAGGAGAAGCTTTCTTT
TRBD2	TRBV3-1/TRBV3-2	TRBJ2-3	.	CASSQEAGGPPDTQYF	TGTGCCAGCAGCCAAGAGGCGGGGGGGCCGCCAGATACGCAGTATTTT
.	TRBV4-3	TRBJ2-3	.	CASSRKEGDTQYF	TGCGCCAGCAGCAGGAAGGAGGGGGATACGCAGTATTTT
.	TRBV9	TRBJ2-3	.	CASSVLNTDTQYF	TGTGCCAGCAGCGTACTTAACACAGATACGCAGTATTTT
.	TRBV28	TRBJ1-3	.	CASSTTKNTIYF	TGTGCCAGCAGTACCACAAAGAACACCATATATTTT
.	TRBV29-1	TRBJ1-1	.	CSALSTEAFF	TGCAGCGCCCTGAGCACTGAAGCTTTCTTT
TRBD2	TRBV5-8	TRBJ2-5	.	CASSLAGREIETQYF	TGTGCCAGCAGCTTGGCCGGGCGGGAGATTGAGACCCAGTACTTC
.	TRBV27	TRBJ2-3	.	CASSLWGLFTDTQYF	TGTGCCAGCAGTTTGTGGGGACTCTTCACAGATACGCAGTATTTT
.	TRBV25-1	TRBJ1-5	.	CASSEFGEGNQPQHF	TGTGCCAGCAGTGAATTCGGAGAGGGCAATCAGCCCCAGCATTTT